A single sample gave rise to the 12 T cell receptor beta chains below, sequenced in a study of memory CD4+ T cells and cytomegalovirus serostatus. TCRdb's copy holds only in-frame clones and misses some; the assay was immunoSEQ multiplex PCR. The sample yields some 40,000 clones, roughly 85% seen once. Single viable CD3+CD4+CD8-CD45RO+ cells were sorted as the memory CD4+ T cells. Sample: memory CD4+ T cells from blood. These receptors were taken from an adult in good health and CMV-seropositive.

Only one count was recorded for this clone. The chain is built from TRBV23-1 and TRBJ1-2, with a tentative D call TRBD1 (5 bases). TRBV23-1 is treated as an ORF (open reading frame) with a function not yet certain. With 4 bases removed from V and 3 bases from J, the gap between germline ends came to 9 bases. The CDR3 spans 13 residues. The CDR3 sequence is CASSLGGDYGYTF. CDR3 in DNA: TGCGCCAGCAGTCTGGGGGGGGACTATGGCTACACCTTC.

This clone was found a few times. This CDR3 is CASSPWTSGPYEQYF. The CDR3 bases are TGTGCCAGCAGCCCCTGGACTAGCGGACCCTACGAGCAGTACTTC. The chain links TRBV7-2 to TRBJ2-7; 10 positions match TRBD2. CDR3 size: 15 residues. Unmatched junction bases numbered 6, after V lost 5 bases and J lost 2 bases. Germline CDR1 and CDR2: SGHTA and FQGNSA.

The chain recombines TRBV7-3 with TRBJ1-1; possibly TRBD1 for D (5 bases). V was pared by 0 bases and J by 4 bases, with 15 bases between. The CDR3 runs 16 residues. Germline lookup yields CDR1 SGHTA and CDR2 FQGTGA. The CDR3 is CASSLTGKAGGTEAFF. The CDR3 DNA follows: TGTGCCAGCAGCTTAACCGGTAAAGCGGGGGGCACTGAAGCTTTCTTT.

The J gene is TRBJ1-5, the V gene TRBV4-1, with 9 bases lining up with TRBD1. Germline CDR1 and CDR2: MGHRA and YSYEKL. With V trimmed by 4 bases and J by 5 bases, 0 bases remained unmatched. The CDR3 loop spans 13 amino acids. CDR3: CASSRQGDQPQHF. CDR3 nucleotide sequence: TGCGCCAGCAGCCGACAGGGGGATCAGCCCCAGCATTTT.

This chain joins TRBV4-3 and TRBJ2-6; D is undetermined. V was clipped by 4 bases and J by 0 bases, with 7 bases between them. The germline gives CDR1 LGHNA, CDR2 YSLEER. The CDR3 loop spans 15 amino acids. CDR3 protein: CASSPTFSGANVLTF. CDR3 DNA: TGCGCCAGCAGCCCGACTTTCTCTGGGGCCAACGTCCTGACTTTC.

This chain links TRBV7-2 with TRBJ2-6; TRBD1 might be the D (6 bases). Trimming removed 1 base from V and 8 bases from J, with 9 bases in between. This CDR3 has 14 amino acids. Germline V CDR1 and CDR2: SGHTA, FQGNSA. CDR3 sequence: CASSLGTVTNVLTF. The CDR3 DNA sequence: TGTGCCAGCAGCTTAGGGACAGTGACCAACGTCCTGACTTTC.

This chain joins TRBV25-1 and TRBJ2-2; weak D call: TRBD1 (5 bases). This CDR3 has 15 residues. In germline, CDR1 is MGHDK, CDR2 SYGVNS. The V and J ends lost 8 bases and 0 bases respectively, with 13 bases between them. DNA of the CDR3: TGTGCCAGCTCAACCAGGGCAGCGAACACCGGGGAGCTGTTTTTT. Its protein is CASSTRAANTGELFF.

The chain combines TRBV4-1 with TRBJ2-3; TRBD2 matches at 15 bases. The V segment lost 4 bases and the J segment 0 bases; nucleotides outside the gene matches: 14. Germline V lookup: CDR1 MGHRA, CDR2 YSYEKL. CDR3 length: 21 amino acids. In nucleotides, the CDR3 is TGCGCCAGCAGCCGCTCTGACCGGACTAGCGGGGGGGTCGGGAGCACAGATACGCAGTATTTT. Its translation: CASSRSDRTSGGVGSTDTQYF.

The J gene is TRBJ2-1, the V gene TRBV7-3; TRBD2 is a possible D gene (6 bases). CDR1 SGHTA and CDR2 FQGTGA come from the germline V gene. This CDR3 is built from 15 residues. V was pared by 4 bases and J by 2 bases, with 12 bases between. CDR3 in amino acids: CASSSTGLAYNEQFF. The CDR3 coding sequence is TGTGCCAGCAGCTCAACGGGACTGGCCTACAATGAGCAGTTCTTC.

The chain links TRBV18 to TRBJ1-1; D not certain. Deletions cut 4 bases from V and 0 bases from J, with 21 bases between. The CDR3 runs to 18 residues. Germline-derived CDR1 and CDR2 are KGHSH and LQKENI. CDR3 coding DNA: TGTGCCAGCTCACAAGAGCAGCCACAACGGATCATGAACACTGAAGCTTTCTTT. It encodes CASSQEQPQRIMNTEAFF.

This clone occurred a few times. The chain uses TRBV5-1 and TRBJ2-5; 7 nucleotides match TRBD1. CDR1 is SGHRS, CDR2 YFSETQ, per germline. Trimming took 4 bases from V and 3 from J; bases not matched to a gene: 6. The CDR3 is made up of 14 amino acids. CDR3: CASSPGGFEETQYF. CDR3 coding DNA: TGCGCCAGCAGCCCAGGGGGATTCGAAGAGACCCAGTACTTC.

This chain links TRBV5-4 with TRBJ1-6; D call uncertain. The V and J ends lost 0 bases and 4 bases respectively, with 2 bases between them. The CDR3 spans 13 residues. The germline V gene encodes CDR1 SGHNT and CDR2 YYREEE (reference sequence). The chain's CDR3 is CASSLDYNSPLHF. CDR3 DNA sequence: TGTGCCAGCAGCTTGGATTATAATTCACCCCTCCACTTT.